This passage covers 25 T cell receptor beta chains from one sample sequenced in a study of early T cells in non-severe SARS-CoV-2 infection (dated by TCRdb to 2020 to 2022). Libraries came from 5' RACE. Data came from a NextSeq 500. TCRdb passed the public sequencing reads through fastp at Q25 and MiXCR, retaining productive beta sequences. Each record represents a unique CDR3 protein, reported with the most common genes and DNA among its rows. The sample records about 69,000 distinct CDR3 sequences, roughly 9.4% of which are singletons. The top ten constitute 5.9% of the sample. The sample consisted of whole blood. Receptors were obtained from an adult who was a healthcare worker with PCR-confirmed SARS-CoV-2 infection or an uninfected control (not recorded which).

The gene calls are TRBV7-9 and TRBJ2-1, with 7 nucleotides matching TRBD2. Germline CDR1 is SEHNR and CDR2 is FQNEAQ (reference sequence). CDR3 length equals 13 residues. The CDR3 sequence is CAAGLAAYNEQFF. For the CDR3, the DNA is TGTGCGGCAGGGCTAGCGGCTTACAATGAGCAGTTCTTC.

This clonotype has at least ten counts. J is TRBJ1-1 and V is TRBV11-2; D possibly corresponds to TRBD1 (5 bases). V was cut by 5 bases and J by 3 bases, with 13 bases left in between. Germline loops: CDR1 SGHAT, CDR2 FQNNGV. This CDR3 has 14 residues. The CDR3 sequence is CASSRDRDDTEAFF. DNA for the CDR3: TGTGCCAGCAGCCGGGACCGGGATGACACTGAAGCTTTCTTT.

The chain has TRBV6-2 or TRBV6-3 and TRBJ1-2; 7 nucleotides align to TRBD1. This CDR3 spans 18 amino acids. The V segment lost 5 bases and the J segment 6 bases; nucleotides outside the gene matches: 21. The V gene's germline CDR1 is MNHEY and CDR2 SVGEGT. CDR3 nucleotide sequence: TGTGCCAGCAGTACAATACTGACCGGGACAGACGCAAGGGATGGCTACACCTTC. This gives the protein CASSTILTGTDARDGYTF.

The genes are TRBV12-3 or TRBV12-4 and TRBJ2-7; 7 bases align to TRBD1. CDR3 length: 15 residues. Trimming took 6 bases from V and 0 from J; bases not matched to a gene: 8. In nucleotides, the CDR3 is TGTGCCAGCAGGGCGAGGGACAGCCTCTCCTACGAGCAGTACTTC. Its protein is CASRARDSLSYEQYF.

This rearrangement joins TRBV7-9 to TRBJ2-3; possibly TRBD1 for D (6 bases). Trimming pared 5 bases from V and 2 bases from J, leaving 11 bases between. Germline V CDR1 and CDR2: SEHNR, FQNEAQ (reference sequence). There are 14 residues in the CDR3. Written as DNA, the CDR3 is TGTGCCAGCAGCCGAGGACAGATCACAGATACGCAGTATTTT. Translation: CASSRGQITDTQYF.

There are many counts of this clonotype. The CDR3: CASSRPSGGYEQYF. The CDR3 DNA sequence: TGTGCCAGCAGCCGACCTAGCGGGGGGTACGAGCAGTACTTC. J is TRBJ2-7 and V is TRBV3-1, with TRBD2 identical over 11 bases. Germline trimming cut 4 bases from V and 4 bases from J; bases unmatched to any gene: 3. CDR3 size: 14 residues. Germline values: CDR1 LGHDT, CDR2 YNNKEL (reference sequence).

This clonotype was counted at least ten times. The CDR3 nucleotides are TGCAGTGCACCCCCCCCGGGACTAGCGGTTTACGAGCAGTACTTC. Its translation: CSAPPPGLAVYEQYF. The chain links TRBV20-1 to TRBJ2-7; 11 bases are a match to TRBD2. The CDR3 loop spans 15 amino acids. Trimming at V came to 6 bases and at J to 4 bases, leaving 11 bases not matched to a gene. CDR1 is DFQATT and CDR2 is SNEGSKA in the germline V gene (reference sequence).

In nucleotides, the CDR3 is TGTGCCATCAGTGAGTCGGGTCAGGGGGCGCCGACCACTGAAGCTTTCTTT. As protein: CAISESGQGAPTTEAFF. The J gene is TRBJ1-1, the V gene TRBV10-3; 8 bases match TRBD1. Per germline, CDR1 ENHRY and CDR2 SYGVKD. V gave up 0 bases and J gave up 4 bases; unmatched junction bases: 10. The CDR3 is made up of 17 amino acids.

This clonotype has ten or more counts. The CDR3 DNA reads TGCAGTGCTGGTCAGGGCCGGGAGCTGTTTTTT. This translates into CSAGQGRELFF. The chain combines TRBV20-1 with TRBJ2-2; perhaps TRBD1 as D (5 bases). The CDR3 spans 11 residues. Trimming took 5 bases from V and 9 from J, leaving 10 bases between them. CDR1 is DFQATT and CDR2 is SNEGSKA in the germline V gene (reference sequence).

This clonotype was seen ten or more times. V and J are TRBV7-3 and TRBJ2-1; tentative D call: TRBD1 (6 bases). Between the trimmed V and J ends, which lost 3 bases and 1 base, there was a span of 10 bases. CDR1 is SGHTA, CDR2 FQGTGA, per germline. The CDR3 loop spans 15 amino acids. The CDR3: CASSFWGQSYNEQFF. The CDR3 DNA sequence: TGTGCCAGCAGCTTCTGGGGGCAATCCTACAATGAGCAGTTCTTC.

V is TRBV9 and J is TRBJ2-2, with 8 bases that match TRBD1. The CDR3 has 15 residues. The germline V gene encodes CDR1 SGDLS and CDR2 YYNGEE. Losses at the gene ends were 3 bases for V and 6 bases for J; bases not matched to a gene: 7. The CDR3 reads CASSAQGAVSGELFF. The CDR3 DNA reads TGTGCCAGCAGCGCCCAGGGGGCGGTATCCGGGGAGCTGTTTTTT.

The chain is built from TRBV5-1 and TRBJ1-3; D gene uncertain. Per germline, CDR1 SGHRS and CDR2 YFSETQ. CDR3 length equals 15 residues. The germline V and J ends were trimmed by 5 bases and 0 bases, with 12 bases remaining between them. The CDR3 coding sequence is TGCGCCAGCAGTGAAACAGAGTTCTCTGGAAACACCATATATTTT. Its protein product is CASSETEFSGNTIYF.

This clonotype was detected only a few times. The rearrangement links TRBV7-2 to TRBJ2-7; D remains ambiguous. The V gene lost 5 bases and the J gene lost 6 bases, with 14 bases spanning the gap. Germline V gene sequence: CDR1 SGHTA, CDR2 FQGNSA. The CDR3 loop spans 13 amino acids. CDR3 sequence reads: CASSPPRRFEQYF. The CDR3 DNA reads TGTGCCAGCAGCCCACCCCGGCGGTTCGAGCAGTACTTC.

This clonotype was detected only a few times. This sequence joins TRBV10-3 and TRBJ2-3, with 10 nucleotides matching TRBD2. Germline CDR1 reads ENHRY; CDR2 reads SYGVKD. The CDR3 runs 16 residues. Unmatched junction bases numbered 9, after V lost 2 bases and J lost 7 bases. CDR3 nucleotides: TGTGCCATCAGTGAGGCCGCTAGCGGGGGAGCCAATACGCAGTATTTT. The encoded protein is CAISEAASGGANTQYF.

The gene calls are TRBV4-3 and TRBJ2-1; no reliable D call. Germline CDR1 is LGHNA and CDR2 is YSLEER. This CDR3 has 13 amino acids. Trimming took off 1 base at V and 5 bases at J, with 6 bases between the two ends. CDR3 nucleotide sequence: TGCGCCAGCAGCCAAGCTGGGGACAATGAGCAGTTCTTC. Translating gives CASSQAGDNEQFF.

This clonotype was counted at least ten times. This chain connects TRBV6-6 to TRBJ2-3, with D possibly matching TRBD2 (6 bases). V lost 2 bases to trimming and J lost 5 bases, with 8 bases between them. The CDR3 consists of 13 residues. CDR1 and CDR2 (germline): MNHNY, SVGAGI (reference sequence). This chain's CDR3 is CASSYRREDTQYF. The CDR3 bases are TGTGCCAGCAGTTACAGGAGGGAAGATACGCAGTATTTT.

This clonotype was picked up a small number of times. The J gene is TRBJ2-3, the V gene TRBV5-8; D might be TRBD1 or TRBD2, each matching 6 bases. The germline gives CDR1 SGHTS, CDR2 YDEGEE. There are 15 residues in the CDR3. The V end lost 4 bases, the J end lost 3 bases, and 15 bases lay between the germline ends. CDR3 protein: CASSPGRGLTDTQYF. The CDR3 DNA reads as TGTGCCAGCAGCCCGGGCCGGGGGCTAACAGATACGCAGTATTTT.

The CDR3 DNA reads TGTGCCAGCAGCTTTGGGCCAAATCAGCCCCAGCATTTT. As protein: CASSFGPNQPQHF. The V and J genes are TRBV7-6 and TRBJ1-5; D is uncertain. CDR1 and CDR2 (germline): SGHVS, FNYEAQ. V was cut by 3 bases and J by 4 bases, with 7 bases left in between. This CDR3 is 13 amino acids long.

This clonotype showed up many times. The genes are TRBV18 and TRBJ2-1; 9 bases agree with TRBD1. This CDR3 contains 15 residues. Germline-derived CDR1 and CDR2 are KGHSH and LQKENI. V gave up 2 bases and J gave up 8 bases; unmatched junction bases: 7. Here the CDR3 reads CASSPSGQGSHEQFF. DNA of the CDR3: TGTGCCAGCTCACCATCGGGACAGGGATCCCATGAGCAGTTCTTC.

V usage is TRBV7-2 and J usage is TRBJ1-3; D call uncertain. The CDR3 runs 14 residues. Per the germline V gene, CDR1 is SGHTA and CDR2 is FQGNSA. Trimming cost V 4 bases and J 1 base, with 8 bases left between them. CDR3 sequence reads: CASSYTASGNTIYF. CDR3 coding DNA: TGTGCCAGCAGCTATACAGCATCTGGAAACACCATATATTTT.

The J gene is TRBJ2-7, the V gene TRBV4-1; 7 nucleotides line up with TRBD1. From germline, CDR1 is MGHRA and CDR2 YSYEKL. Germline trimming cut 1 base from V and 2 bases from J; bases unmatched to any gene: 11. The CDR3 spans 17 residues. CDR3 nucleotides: TGCGCCAGCAGCCAAGCCTTAGGACAGGAACCAACCTACGAGCAGTACTTC. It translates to CASSQALGQEPTYEQYF.

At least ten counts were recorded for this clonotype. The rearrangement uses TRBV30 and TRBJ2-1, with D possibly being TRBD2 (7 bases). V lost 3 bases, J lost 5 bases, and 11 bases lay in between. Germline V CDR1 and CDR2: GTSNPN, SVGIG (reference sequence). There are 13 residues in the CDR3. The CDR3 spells CAWRKGGNNEQFF. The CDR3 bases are TGTGCCTGGAGAAAGGGGGGGAACAATGAGCAGTTCTTC. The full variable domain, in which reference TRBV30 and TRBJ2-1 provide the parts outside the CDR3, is SQTIHQWPATLVQPVGSPLSLECTVEGTSNPNLYWYRQAAGRGLQLLFYSVGIGQISSEVPQNLSASRPQDRQFILSSKKLLLSDSGFYLCAWRKGGNNEQFFGPGTRLTVL.

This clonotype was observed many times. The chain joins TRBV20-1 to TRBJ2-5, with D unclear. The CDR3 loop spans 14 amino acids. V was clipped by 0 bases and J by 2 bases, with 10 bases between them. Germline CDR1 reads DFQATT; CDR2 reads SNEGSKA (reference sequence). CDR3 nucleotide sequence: TGCAGTGCTAGAGATAGAGCCCGTCAAGAGACCCAGTACTTC. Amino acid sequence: CSARDRARQETQYF.

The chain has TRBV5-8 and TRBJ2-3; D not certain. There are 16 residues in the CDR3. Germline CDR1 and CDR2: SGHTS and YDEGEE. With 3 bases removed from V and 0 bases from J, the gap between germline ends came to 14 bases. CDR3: CASSYSILVSTDTQYF. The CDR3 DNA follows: TGTGCCAGCAGCTATAGCATCCTGGTCAGCACAGATACGCAGTATTTT.

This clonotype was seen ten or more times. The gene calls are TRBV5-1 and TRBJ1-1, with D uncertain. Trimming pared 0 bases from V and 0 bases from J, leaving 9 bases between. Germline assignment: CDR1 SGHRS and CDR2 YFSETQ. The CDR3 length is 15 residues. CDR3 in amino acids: CASSLGGVMNTEAFF. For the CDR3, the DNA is TGCGCCAGCAGCTTGGGTGGGGTCATGAACACTGAAGCTTTCTTT.